This entry concerns a single T cell receptor (beta chain). No antigen is known for it. The CDR3 is 16 amino acids. Looked up from germline, CDR1 is MDHEN and CDR2 is SYDVKM. J gave up 0 bases and V 2 bases, and 3 bases lay outside the gene matches. Within the ViraFEST assay, antigen-specific CD4+ T cells underwent expansion with viral peptide pools prior to sequencing. It was after roughly ten days of culture that CD4+ T cells were isolated. It was two doses of either the BNT162b2 or mRNA-1273 vaccine that participants received. Replacing half the medium with IL-2 medium was done on days 3 and 7. The sample belongs to a study of vaccination effects on CD4 cells after COVID-19. Generated by immunoSEQ multiplex PCR, the TCRdb table keeps only in-frame clones and is missing some. The sample lists about 27,000 clones; about four fifths were seen once. General observations from the study: The study enrolled few convalescent patients and sampled no early post-infection timepoints. There was marked clonal contraction among infection- and vaccine-induced clones late after vaccination.

The receptor was derived from a human donor who received a COVID-19 vaccine. Some clones in this sample may be carry-over from other donors' samples. V and J are TRBV28 and TRBJ1-4; 7 nucleotides line up with TRBD1. Sample: CD4+ T cells from PBMCs cultured with HCoV-NL63 spike peptides, taken after COVID-19 vaccination. CDR3 in amino acids: CASSLPGTATNEKLFF. CDR3 coding DNA: TGTGCCAGCAGTTTACCGGGGACAGCAACTAATGAAAAACTGTTTTTT.